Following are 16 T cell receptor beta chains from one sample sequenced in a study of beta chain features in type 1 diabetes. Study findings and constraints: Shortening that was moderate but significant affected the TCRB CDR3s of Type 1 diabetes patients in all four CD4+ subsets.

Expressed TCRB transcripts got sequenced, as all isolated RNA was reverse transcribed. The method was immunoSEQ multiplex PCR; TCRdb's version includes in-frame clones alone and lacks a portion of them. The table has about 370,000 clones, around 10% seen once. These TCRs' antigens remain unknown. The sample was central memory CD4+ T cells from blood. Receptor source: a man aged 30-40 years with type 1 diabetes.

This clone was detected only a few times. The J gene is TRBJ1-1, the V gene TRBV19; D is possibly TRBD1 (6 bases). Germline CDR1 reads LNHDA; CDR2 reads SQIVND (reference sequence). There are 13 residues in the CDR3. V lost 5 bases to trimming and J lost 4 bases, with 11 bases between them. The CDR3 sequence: CASSSTGSTEAFF. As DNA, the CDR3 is TGTGCCAGTAGTTCCACAGGGAGCACTGAAGCTTTCTTT.

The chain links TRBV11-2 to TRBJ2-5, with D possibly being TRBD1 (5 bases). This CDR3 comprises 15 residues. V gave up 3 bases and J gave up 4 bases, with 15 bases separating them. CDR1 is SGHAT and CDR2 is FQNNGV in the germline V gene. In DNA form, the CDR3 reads TGTGCCAGCAGCTTTCAGGGTGGATACGCAGAGACCCAGTACTTC. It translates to CASSFQGGYAETQYF.

In nucleotides, the CDR3 is TGCGCCAGCAGCTCGGGGGGGCTTGGCACTGAAGCTTTCTTT. This encodes CASSSGGLGTEAFF. The chain recombines TRBV5-1 with TRBJ1-1; maybe TRBD1 (6 bases). The CDR3 has 14 residues. V was shortened by 3 bases and J by 4 bases, with 13 bases between the two germline ends. Germline-derived CDR1 and CDR2 are SGHRS and YFSETQ.

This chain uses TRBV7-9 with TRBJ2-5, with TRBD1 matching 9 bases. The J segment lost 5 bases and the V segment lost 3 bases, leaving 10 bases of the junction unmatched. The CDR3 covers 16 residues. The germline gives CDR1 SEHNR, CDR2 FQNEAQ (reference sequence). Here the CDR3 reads CASSFSQGAGDETQYF. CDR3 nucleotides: TGTGCCAGCAGCTTTTCACAGGGGGCGGGGGACGAGACCCAGTACTTC.

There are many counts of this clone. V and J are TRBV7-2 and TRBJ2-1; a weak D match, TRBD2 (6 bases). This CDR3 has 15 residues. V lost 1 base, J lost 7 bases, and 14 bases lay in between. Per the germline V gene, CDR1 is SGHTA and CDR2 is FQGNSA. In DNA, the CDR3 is TGTGCCAGCAGCTTAGGGACTATAACCAGGAATGAGCAGTTCTTC. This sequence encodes CASSLGTITRNEQFF.

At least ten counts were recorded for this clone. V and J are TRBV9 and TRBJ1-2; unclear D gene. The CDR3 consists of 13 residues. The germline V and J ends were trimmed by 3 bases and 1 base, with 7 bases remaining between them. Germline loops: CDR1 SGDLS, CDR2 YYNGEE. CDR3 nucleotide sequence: TGTGCCAGCAGCGAGTTAGGTAACTATGGCTACACCTTC. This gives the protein CASSELGNYGYTF.

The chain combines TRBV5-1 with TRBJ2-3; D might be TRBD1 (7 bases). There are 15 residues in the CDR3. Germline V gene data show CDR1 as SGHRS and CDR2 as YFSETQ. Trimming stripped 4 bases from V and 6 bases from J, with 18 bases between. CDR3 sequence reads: CASSLLGGQTDTQYF. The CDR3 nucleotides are TGCGCCAGCAGCCTCCTGGGGGGACAGACGGATACGCAGTATTTT. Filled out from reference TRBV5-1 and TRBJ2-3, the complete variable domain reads KAGVTQTPRYLIKTRGQQVTLSCSPISGHRSVSWYQQTPGQGLQFLFEYFSETQRNKGNFPGRFSGRQFSNSRSEMNVSTLELGDSALYLCASSLLGGQTDTQYFGPGTRLTVL.

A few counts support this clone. For the CDR3, the DNA is TGTGCCAGCAGCGCCGATCTGGGCATAGGGGTCTATGGCTACACCTTC. Residues: CASSADLGIGVYGYTF. The V gene is TRBV7-2, the J gene TRBJ1-2; tentatively, D is TRBD1 (5 bases). Between the trimmed V and J ends, which lost 5 bases and 4 bases, there was a span of 20 bases. The germline V gene has CDR1 SGHTA and CDR2 FQGNSA. This CDR3 has 16 residues. The full variable domain, completed using reference TRBV7-2 and TRBJ1-2, is GAGVSQSPSNKVTEKGKDVELRCDPISGHTALYWYRQSLGQGLEFLIYFQGNSAPDKSGLPSDRFSAERTGGSVSTLTIQRTQQEDSAVYLCASSADLGIGVYGYTFGSGTRLTVV.

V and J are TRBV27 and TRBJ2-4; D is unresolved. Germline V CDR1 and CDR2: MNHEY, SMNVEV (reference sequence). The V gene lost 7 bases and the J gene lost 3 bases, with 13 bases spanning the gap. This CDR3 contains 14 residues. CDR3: CASTLLSGKNIQYF. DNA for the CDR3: TGTGCCAGCACCCTCCTTTCCGGCAAAAACATTCAGTACTTC.

CDR3 in DNA: TGTGCCAGCAGTCTTGACTATCGGAACGAGCAGTACTTC. It yields the protein CASSLDYRNEQYF. This rearrangement joins TRBV27 to TRBJ2-7; weak D call: TRBD2 (5 bases). The V end lost 5 bases, the J end lost 5 bases, and 13 bases lay between the germline ends. The length of the CDR3 is 13 residues. The germline V gene encodes CDR1 MNHEY and CDR2 SMNVEV (reference sequence).

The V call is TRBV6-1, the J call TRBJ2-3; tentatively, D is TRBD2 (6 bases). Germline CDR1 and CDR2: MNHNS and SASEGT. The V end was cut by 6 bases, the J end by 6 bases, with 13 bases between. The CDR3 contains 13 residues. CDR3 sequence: CASRDLATDTQYF. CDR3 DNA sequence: TGTGCCAGCAGAGATCTAGCGACGGATACGCAGTATTTT.

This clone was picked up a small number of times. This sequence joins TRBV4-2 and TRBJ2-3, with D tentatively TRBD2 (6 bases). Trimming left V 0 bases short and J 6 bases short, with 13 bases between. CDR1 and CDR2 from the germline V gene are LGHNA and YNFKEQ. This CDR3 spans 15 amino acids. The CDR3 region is CASSQDSLGGDTQYF. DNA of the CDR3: TGTGCCAGCAGCCAAGATTCGCTAGGAGGGGATACGCAGTATTTT.

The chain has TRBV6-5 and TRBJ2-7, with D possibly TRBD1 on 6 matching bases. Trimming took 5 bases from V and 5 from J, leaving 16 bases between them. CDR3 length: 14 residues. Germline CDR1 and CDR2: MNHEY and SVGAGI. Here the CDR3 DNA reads TGTGCCAGCAGTAGGACGACAGGCTGGGACGAGCAGTACTTC. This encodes CASSRTTGWDEQYF.

This chain's CDR3 is CASSDQAGGNTGELFF. The CDR3 bases are TGTGCCAGCAGTGATCAAGCGGGGGGCAACACCGGGGAGCTGTTTTTT. The chain employs TRBV2 and TRBJ2-2, with TRBD2 matching over 9 bases. The V gene's germline CDR1 is SNHLY and CDR2 FYNNEI. With 3 bases clipped from V and 2 bases from J, the junction kept 4 bases outside the gene matches. The CDR3 runs 16 residues. Complete variable domain (other parts from reference TRBV2 and TRBJ2-2): EPEVTQTPSHQVTQMGQEVILRCVPISNHLYFYWYRQILGQKVEFLVSFYNNEISEKSEIFDDQFSVERPDGSNFTLKIRSTKLEDSAMYFCASSDQAGGNTGELFFGEGSRLTVL.

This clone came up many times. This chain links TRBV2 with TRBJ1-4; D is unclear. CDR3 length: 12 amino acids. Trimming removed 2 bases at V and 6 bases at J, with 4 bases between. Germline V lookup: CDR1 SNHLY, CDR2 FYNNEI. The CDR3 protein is CASSETHEKLFF. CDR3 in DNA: TGTGCCAGCAGTGAAACCCATGAAAAACTGTTTTTT.

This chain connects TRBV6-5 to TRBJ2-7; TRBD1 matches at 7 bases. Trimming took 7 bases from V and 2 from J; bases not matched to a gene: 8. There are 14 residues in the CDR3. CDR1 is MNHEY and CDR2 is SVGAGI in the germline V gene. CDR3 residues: CASTKGGQTYEQYF. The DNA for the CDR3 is TGTGCCAGCACCAAAGGGGGACAGACCTACGAGCAGTACTTC.